This record covers a single TCR beta chain. Its antigen is undetermined. This sample is part of a study of T cell repertoires and HLA-DP antigens. Overall study: One stimulator alloantigen differed from self by one groove amino acid; the other by ten. Average DNA input: 218.4 ng for CD137+CD4+ sorts, 900 to 1,500 ng pre-culture.

Notes on the study in general: Average cumulative frequency of previously undetected clones was just over 35% against one allele and less than 55% against the other.

Amplification used primers for 54 TRBV and 13 TRBJ segments. Sequencing used immunoSEQ multiplex PCR; TCRdb keeps in-frame clones, though not all of them. The table lists approximately 110,000 clones, more than 85% of them singletons. The ends were cut back, 5 bases at V and 7 bases at J, with 14 bases in the middle. The germline V gene has CDR1 MDHEN and CDR2 SYDVKM. CDR3 length equals 14 residues. Sample: CD4+ T cells from PBMCs. This TCR was recovered from a woman younger than 35 in good health and CMV-seronegative. This chain uses TRBV28 with TRBJ1-4; D may be TRBD1 (5 bases). CDR3 nucleotides: TGTGCCAGCAGTCAAGAAGACAGTTTTGAAAAACTGTTTTTT. It is translated as CASSQEDSFEKLFF.